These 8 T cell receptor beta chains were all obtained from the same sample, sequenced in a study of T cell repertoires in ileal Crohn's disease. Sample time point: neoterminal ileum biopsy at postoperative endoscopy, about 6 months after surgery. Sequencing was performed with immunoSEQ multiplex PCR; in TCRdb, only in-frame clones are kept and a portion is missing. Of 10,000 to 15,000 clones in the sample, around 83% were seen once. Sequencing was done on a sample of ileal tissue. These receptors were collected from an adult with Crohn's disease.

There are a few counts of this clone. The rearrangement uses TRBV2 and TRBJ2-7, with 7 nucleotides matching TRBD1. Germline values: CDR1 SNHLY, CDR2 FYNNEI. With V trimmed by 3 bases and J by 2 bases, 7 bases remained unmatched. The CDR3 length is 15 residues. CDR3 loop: CASSDIRQGPYEQYF. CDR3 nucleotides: TGTGCCAGCAGTGACATCCGACAGGGCCCCTACGAGCAGTACTTC. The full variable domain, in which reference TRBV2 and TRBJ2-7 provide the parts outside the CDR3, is EPEVTQTPSHQVTQMGQEVILRCVPISNHLYFYWYRQILGQKVEFLVSFYNNEISEKSEIFDDQFSVERPDGSNFTLKIRSTKLEDSAMYFCASSDIRQGPYEQYFGPGTRLTVT.

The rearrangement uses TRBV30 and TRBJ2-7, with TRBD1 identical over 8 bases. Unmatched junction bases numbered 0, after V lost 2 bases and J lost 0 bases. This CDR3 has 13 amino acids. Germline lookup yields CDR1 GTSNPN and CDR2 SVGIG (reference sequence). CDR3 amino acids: CAWSQGASYEQYF. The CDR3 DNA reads TGTGCCTGGAGTCAGGGGGCCTCCTACGAGCAGTACTTC.

DNA of the CDR3: TGCGCCAGCAGTACCAAGGGAGGCACTGAAGCTTTCTTT. This translates into CASSTKGGTEAFF. The chain employs TRBV5-1 and TRBJ1-1; no definite D call. V shed 5 bases and J shed 4 bases, with 12 bases lying between them. Looked up from germline, CDR1 is SGHRS and CDR2 is YFSETQ. The CDR3 loop spans 13 amino acids.

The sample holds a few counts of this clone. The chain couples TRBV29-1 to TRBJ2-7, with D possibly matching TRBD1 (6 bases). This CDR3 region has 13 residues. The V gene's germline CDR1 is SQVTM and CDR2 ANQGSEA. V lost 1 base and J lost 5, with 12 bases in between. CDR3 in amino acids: CSVEGPSGDEQYF. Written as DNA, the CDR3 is TGCAGCGTTGAAGGCCCCTCAGGGGACGAGCAGTACTTC.

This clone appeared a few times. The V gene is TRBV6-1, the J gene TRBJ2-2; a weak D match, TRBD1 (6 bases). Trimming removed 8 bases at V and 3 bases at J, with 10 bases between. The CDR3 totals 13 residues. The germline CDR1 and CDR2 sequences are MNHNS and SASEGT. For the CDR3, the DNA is TGTGCCAGCTCGTCAGGGGACACCGGGGAGCTGTTTTTT. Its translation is CASSSGDTGELFF.

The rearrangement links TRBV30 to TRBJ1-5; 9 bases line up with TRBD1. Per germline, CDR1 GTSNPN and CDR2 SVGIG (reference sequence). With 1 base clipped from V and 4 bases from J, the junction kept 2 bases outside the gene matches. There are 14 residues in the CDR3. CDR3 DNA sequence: TGTGCCTGGAGTGCCGGGACAGGGAATCAGCCCCAGCATTTT. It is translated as CAWSAGTGNQPQHF.

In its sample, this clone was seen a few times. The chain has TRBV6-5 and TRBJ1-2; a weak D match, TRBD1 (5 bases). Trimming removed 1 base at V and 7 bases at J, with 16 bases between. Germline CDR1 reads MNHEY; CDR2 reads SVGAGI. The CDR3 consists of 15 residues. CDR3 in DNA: TGTGCCAGCAGTTACTACACCAACACAGGTTCTGGCTACACCTTC. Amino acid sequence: CASSYYTNTGSGYTF.

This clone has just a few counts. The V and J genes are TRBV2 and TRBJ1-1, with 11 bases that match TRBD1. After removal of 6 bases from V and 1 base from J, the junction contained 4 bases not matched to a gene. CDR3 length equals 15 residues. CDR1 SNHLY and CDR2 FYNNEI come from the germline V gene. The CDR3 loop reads CASSWTGGSNTEAFF. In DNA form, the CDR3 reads TGTGCCAGCAGCTGGACAGGGGGCTCGAACACTGAAGCTTTCTTT.